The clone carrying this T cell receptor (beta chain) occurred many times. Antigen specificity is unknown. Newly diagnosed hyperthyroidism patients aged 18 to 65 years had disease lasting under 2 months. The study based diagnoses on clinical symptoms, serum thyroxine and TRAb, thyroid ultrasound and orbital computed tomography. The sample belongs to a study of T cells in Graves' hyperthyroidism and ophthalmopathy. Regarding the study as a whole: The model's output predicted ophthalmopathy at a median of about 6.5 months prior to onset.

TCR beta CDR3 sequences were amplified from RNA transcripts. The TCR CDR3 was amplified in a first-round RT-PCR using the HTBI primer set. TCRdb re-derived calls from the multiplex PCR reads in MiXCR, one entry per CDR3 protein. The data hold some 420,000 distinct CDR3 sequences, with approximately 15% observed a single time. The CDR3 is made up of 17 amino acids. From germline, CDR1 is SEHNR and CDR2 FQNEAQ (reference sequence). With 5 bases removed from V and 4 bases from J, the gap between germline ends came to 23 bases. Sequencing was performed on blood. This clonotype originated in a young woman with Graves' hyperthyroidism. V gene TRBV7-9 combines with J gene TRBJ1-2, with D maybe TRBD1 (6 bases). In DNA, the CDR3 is TGTGCCAGCAGCCCGGAAACCGACAGGAGGGGCCCCTATGGCTACACCTTC. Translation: CASSPETDRRGPYGYTF. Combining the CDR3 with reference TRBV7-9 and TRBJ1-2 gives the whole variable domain DTGVSQNPRHKITKRGQNVTFRCDPISEHNRLYWYRQTLGQGPEFLTYFQNEAQLEKSRLLSDRFSAERPKGSFSTLEIQRTEQGDSAMYLCASSPETDRRGPYGYTFGSGTRLTVV.